The clone carrying this T cell receptor beta chain is judged medium-sized. Antigen specificity is unknown. The sample comes from a study of circulating CD8 cells and anti-PD-1 response in melanoma. Study findings and constraints: Patients included both untreated and previously treated individuals. Under 8% of TRB clonotypes were shared between subsets at M1. Only baseline and M1 samples entered the published repertoire comparisons.

Sorting of live CD3+CD8+TCRalphabeta+ cells by PD-1 and/or TIGIT gave four subsets. V shed 4 bases and J shed 0 bases, with 13 bases lying between them. This CDR3 has 15 amino acids. From germline, CDR1 is MNHEY and CDR2 SMNVEV (reference sequence). Each library started from about 15 ng of total RNA using the QIAseq Immune Repertoire TCR panel. TCRdb independently ran MiXCR on the reads; one entry per CDR3 protein. Among 1,500 to 2,000 distinct CDR3 sequences listed, around 7% were seen once. This rearrangement joins TRBV27 to TRBJ2-7; a weak D match, TRBD1 (5 bases). Material: CD8+ T cells from PBMCs, obtained at baseline or after one month of anti-PD-1 therapy (not recorded which). This sequence originates from a human donor with melanoma. CDR3 DNA sequence: TGTGCCAGCAGTTATTACAGGACCGGCTCCTACGAGCAGTACTTC. Protein: CASSYYRTGSYEQYF.